The source of this T cell receptor beta chain is a study of prognosis after radiotherapy for stage I lung cancer. The germline V gene encodes CDR1 GTSNPN and CDR2 SVGIG (reference sequence). The CDR3 has 13 residues. As concerns this clonotype: Its antigen is still unknown. A read error may produce the germline difference seen at one junction end.

Assessment by CT and PET/CT found all patients node-negative, and none had prior chemotherapy, radiotherapy or other malignancies. For each of two time points, a roughly 6-milliliter draw of peripheral blood was taken. Study results and limitations: Reduced unique TCR clone counts were recorded after stereotactic body radiation therapy, with a median of about 9,700 versus 6,500. TRBV and TRBJ gene usage reportedly differed between patients with and without metastases.

The genomic DNA TCR beta CDR3 region underwent two rounds of multiplex PCR. Gene-specific TRBV and TRBJ primers were used in PCR round one. TCRdb reprocessed the multiplex PCR reads via MiXCR and lists one record per CDR3 protein. The sample has approximately 20,000 distinct CDR3 sequences, about a quarter seen once. The source was PBMCs, collected before or after stereotactic body radiation therapy (not recorded which). The J gene is TRBJ2-5, the V gene TRBV30, with D tentatively TRBD1 (6 bases). The origin of this receptor is a donor over 45 with non-small cell lung cancer. This chain's CDR3 is CACRFTGSETRYF. CDR3 bases: TGTGCCTGTAGATTCACAGGGTCCGAGACCCGGTACTTC.